A selection of T cell receptor beta chains follows, all from one sample in a study of T cell repertoires in cytomegalovirus infection. Which antigens these TCRs recognize remains unknown. TCRdb reprocessed the reads with MiXCR, giving one entry per CDR3 protein. The sample holds hundreds of thousands of distinct CDR3 sequences, about 33% seen once. Sequenced here: cultured PBMCs, sampled from culture after CMV antigen stimulation. The receptors were gathered from a human donor in good health (CMV status not recorded). Some clones in this sample may be carry-over from other donors' samples. CDR3s include the opening cysteine and the closing phenylalanine or tryptophan. A D gene is named only where the DNA matches it firmly. Not every row has a clone size; where given, it reads once, few, many or a size class.

j_gene: TRBJ2-1
d_gene: NA
v_gene: TRBV4-2
abundance: few
CDR3aa: CASSQEGAYNEQFF
CDR3nt: TGTGCCAGCAGCCAAGAAGGGGCCTACAATGAGCAGTTCTTC

j_gene: TRBJ2-7
d_gene: NA
v_gene: TRBV7-2
abundance: NA
CDR3aa: CASSLVWFGQSSYEQYF
CDR3nt: TGTGCCAGCAGCTTAGTGTGGTTCGGGCAGTCCTCCTACGAGCAGTACTTC

j_gene: TRBJ1-5
d_gene: NA
v_gene: TRBV6-1
abundance: NA
CDR3aa: CASSKRTVSTSNQPQHF
CDR3nt: TGTGCCAGCAGTAAGCGGACGGTTTCTACTAGCAATCAGCCCCAGCATTTT

j_gene: TRBJ2-3
d_gene: NA
v_gene: TRBV29-1
abundance: NA
CDR3aa: CSVEDRPGTGFQYF
CDR3nt: TGCAGCGTTGAAGATAGGCCCGGGACTGGTTTCCAGTATTTT

j_gene: TRBJ1-1
d_gene: NA
v_gene: TRBV7-6
abundance: NA
CDR3aa: CASSPGLPRWPTEAFF
CDR3nt: TGTGCCAGCAGCCCCGGCCTCCCCCGGTGGCCCACTGAAGCTTTCTTT

j_gene: TRBJ2-1
d_gene: TRBD2
v_gene: TRBV29-1
abundance: NA
CDR3aa: CSVGILADYNEQFF
CDR3nt: TGCAGCGTGGGCATACTAGCGGATTACAATGAGCAGTTCTTC

j_gene: TRBJ2-1
d_gene: NA
v_gene: TRBV7-2
abundance: NA
CDR3aa: CASSFPGHSGEQFF
CDR3nt: TGTGCCAGCAGCTTCCCGGGACACTCCGGTGAGCAGTTCTTC

j_gene: TRBJ2-7
d_gene: TRBD1
v_gene: TRBV12-3/TRBV12-4
abundance: few
CDR3aa: CASSPTGSPAYEQYF
CDR3nt: TGTGCCAGCAGCCCGACAGGGTCCCCCGCCTACGAGCAGTACTTC

j_gene: TRBJ2-7
d_gene: NA
v_gene: TRBV27
abundance: few
CDR3aa: CASSFSWSSYEQYF
CDR3nt: TGTGCCAGCAGTTTTAGTTGGTCCAGCTACGAGCAGTACTTC

j_gene: TRBJ2-7
d_gene: NA
v_gene: TRBV6-2/TRBV6-3
abundance: NA
CDR3aa: CASRGSSGGHEQYF
CDR3nt: TGTGCCAGCAGGGGTTCTTCGGGGGGCCACGAGCAGTACTTC

j_gene: TRBJ1-1
d_gene: NA
v_gene: TRBV2
abundance: NA
CDR3aa: CATSGGAEAFF
CDR3nt: TGTGCCACATCGGGGGGCGCTGAAGCTTTCTTT

j_gene: TRBJ1-1
d_gene: NA
v_gene: TRBV11-2
abundance: NA
CDR3aa: CASRRRDTMNTEAFF
CDR3nt: TGTGCCAGCAGGCGTAGGGACACCATGAACACTGAAGCTTTCTTT

j_gene: TRBJ2-7
d_gene: NA
v_gene: TRBV11-2
abundance: many
CDR3aa: CASSRPWTDREEQYF
CDR3nt: TGTGCCAGCAGCCGGCCCTGGACGGACCGGGAGGAGCAGTACTTC

j_gene: TRBJ1-3
d_gene: NA
v_gene: TRBV7-6
abundance: NA
CDR3aa: CASSRTGRGNTIYF
CDR3nt: TGTGCCAGCAGCCGAACAGGGCGCGGAAACACCATATATTTT

j_gene: TRBJ2-7
d_gene: NA
v_gene: TRBV4-1
abundance: NA
CDR3aa: CASSLMTAGYEQYF
CDR3nt: TGCGCCAGCAGCCTCATGACTGCAGGGTACGAGCAGTACTTC

j_gene: TRBJ2-1
d_gene: NA
v_gene: TRBV2
abundance: NA
CDR3aa: CASRGQHNEQFF
CDR3nt: TGTGCCAGCAGAGGACAGCACAATGAGCAGTTCTTC

j_gene: TRBJ2-5
d_gene: TRBD1
v_gene: TRBV7-9
abundance: many
CDR3aa: CASSLGDRETQYF
CDR3nt: TGTGCCAGCAGCTTGGGGGACAGGGAGACCCAGTACTTC

j_gene: TRBJ1-6
d_gene: TRBD1
v_gene: TRBV18
abundance: NA
CDR3aa: CASSIGTGDSPLHF
CDR3nt: TGTGCCAGCTCAATCGGGACAGGGGATTCACCCCTCCACTTT

j_gene: TRBJ1-6
d_gene: TRBD1
v_gene: TRBV2
abundance: once
CDR3aa: CASSEDGGATGVVMKSPLHF
CDR3nt: TGTGCCAGCAGTGAAGATGGGGGGGCGACAGGGGTGGTGATGAAGTCACCCCTCCACTTT

j_gene: TRBJ2-4
d_gene: NA
v_gene: TRBV12-3/TRBV12-4
abundance: few
CDR3aa: CASSLSQWLQNIQYF
CDR3nt: TGTGCCAGCAGTTTAAGTCAGTGGCTCCAAAACATTCAGTACTTC

j_gene: TRBJ2-6
d_gene: NA
v_gene: TRBV12-3/TRBV12-4
abundance: NA
CDR3aa: CASSLRITGFSGANVLTF
CDR3nt: TGTGCCAGCAGTTTAAGGATCACAGGATTCTCTGGGGCCAACGTCCTGACTTTC

j_gene: TRBJ1-3
d_gene: NA
v_gene: TRBV4-1
abundance: NA
CDR3aa: CASSHRTDRNTIYF
CDR3nt: TGCGCCAGCAGCCACCGGACAGATCGAAACACCATATATTTT

j_gene: TRBJ2-2
d_gene: NA
v_gene: TRBV6-5
abundance: NA
CDR3aa: CAGGVHRGLFF
CDR3nt: TGTGCCGGCGGGGTTCACCGAGGGCTGTTTTTT

j_gene: TRBJ1-2
d_gene: TRBD1
v_gene: TRBV6-6
abundance: few
CDR3aa: CASSTTTGGYGYTF
CDR3nt: TGTGCCAGCAGTACCACGACAGGGGGCTATGGCTACACCTTC

j_gene: TRBJ1-5
d_gene: NA
v_gene: TRBV2
abundance: NA
CDR3aa: CASSSGRTGRNQPQHF
CDR3nt: TGTGCCAGCAGTTCTGGGCGAACAGGGAGGAATCAGCCCCAGCATTTT

j_gene: TRBJ2-2
d_gene: TRBD2
v_gene: TRBV7-2
abundance: many
CDR3aa: CASSLAGGGLTNTGELFF
CDR3nt: TGTGCCAGCAGCTTAGCGGGCGGGGGGTTAACTAACACCGGGGAGCTGTTTTTT

j_gene: TRBJ2-3
d_gene: NA
v_gene: TRBV10-3
abundance: NA
CDR3aa: CAIRGLPSTDTQYF
CDR3nt: TGTGCCATCAGAGGGTTACCTAGCACAGATACGCAGTATTTT

j_gene: TRBJ2-7
d_gene: TRBD2
v_gene: TRBV4-3
abundance: NA
CDR3aa: CASSQDPAGLQIGGLTSVYEQYF
CDR3nt: TGCGCCAGCAGCCAAGATCCGGCGGGCTTACAGATCGGGGGACTTACTAGCGTCTACGAGCAGTACTTC

j_gene: TRBJ1-3
d_gene: NA
v_gene: TRBV7-6
abundance: few
CDR3aa: CASSKEVLSGNTIYF
CDR3nt: TGTGCCAGCAGCAAAGAGGTCCTCTCTGGAAACACCATATATTTT